What follows is one TCR beta chain and its context. The target antigen is unknown. The sample is drawn from a study of OX40 agonist ivuxolimab in advanced cancers. Study context: Mean age approximately 61 years, range roughly 20 to 85; 82.7% male. Study observations and caveats: Expanded peripheral T cell antigen specificity was not determined.

TCRdb keeps only in-frame clones here, not all; method: immunoSEQ multiplex PCR. The table shows tens of thousands of clones, with 90% occurring only once. The CDR3 spans 15 residues. V gave up 7 bases and J gave up 4 bases; unmatched junction bases: 7. Per the germline V gene, CDR1 is MNHEY and CDR2 is SVGAGI. The receptor comes from an adult with an advanced solid tumor such as melanoma, head and neck, liver or kidney cancer. The sequenced sample was CD4+ or CD8+ T cells sorted from blood, obtained in a trial of the OX40 agonist ivuxolimab. The genes are TRBV6-5 and TRBJ2-5; 12 nucleotides align to TRBD1. CDR3 DNA: TGTGCCAGCACACCGGGACAGGGGGCCGGAGAGACCCAGTACTTC. It codes for CASTPGQGAGETQYF.